This T cell receptor (beta chain) was observed in a study of blood T cell repertoires in COVID-19. Study background: Specimens from acute and convalescent COVID-19 originated in the United States, Italy and Spain.

Sequencing was performed with immunoSEQ multiplex PCR; in TCRdb, only in-frame clones are kept and a portion is missing. The sample consists of more than 200,000 clones, 86% of them appearing once. This TCR was recovered from a woman aged 45-60 years with COVID-19, enrolled during active disease. The sample consisted of peripheral blood.

Here the CDR3 DNA reads TGTGCCAGCTCACCACGAGGGCCTAATCCCTTTACAGATACGCAGTATTTT. Its translation is CASSPRGPNPFTDTQYF. This sequence joins TRBV18 and TRBJ2-3; D might be TRBD2 (5 bases). CDR1 is KGHSH, CDR2 LQKENI, per germline. The length of the CDR3 is 17 residues. Trimming left V 1 base short and J 3 bases short, with 17 bases between.